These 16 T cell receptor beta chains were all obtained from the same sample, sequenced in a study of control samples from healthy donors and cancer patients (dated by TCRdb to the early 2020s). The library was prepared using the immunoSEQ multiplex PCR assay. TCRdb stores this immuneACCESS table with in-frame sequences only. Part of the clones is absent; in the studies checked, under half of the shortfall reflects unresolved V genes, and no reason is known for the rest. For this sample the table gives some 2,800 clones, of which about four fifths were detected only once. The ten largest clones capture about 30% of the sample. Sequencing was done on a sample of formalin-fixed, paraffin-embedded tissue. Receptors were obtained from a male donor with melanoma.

CDR3 amino acids: CASSLHDGAGELFF. DNA for the CDR3: TGTGCCAGCAGTTTACACGACGGGGCCGGGGAGCTGTTTTTT. The J gene is TRBJ2-2, the V gene TRBV28, with D maybe TRBD2 (5 bases). The CDR3 has 14 residues. Germline assignment: CDR1 MDHEN and CDR2 SYDVKM. V was clipped by 2 bases and J by 6 bases, with 10 bases between them.

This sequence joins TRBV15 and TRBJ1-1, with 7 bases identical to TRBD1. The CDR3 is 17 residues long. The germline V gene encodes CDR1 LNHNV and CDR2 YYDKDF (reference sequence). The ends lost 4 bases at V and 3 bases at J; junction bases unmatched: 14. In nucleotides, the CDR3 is TGTGCCACCAGCAAGGGAGGCCGCGGTCAGGGGGACACTGAAGCTTTCTTT. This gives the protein CATSKGGRGQGDTEAFF.

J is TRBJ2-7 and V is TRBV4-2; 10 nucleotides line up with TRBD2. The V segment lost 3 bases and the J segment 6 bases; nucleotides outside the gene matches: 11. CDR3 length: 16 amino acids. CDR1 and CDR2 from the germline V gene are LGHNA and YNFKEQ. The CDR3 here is CASSHSSGSFLGEQYF. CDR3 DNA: TGTGCCAGCAGCCATTCTAGCGGGAGTTTTCTTGGCGAGCAGTACTTC.

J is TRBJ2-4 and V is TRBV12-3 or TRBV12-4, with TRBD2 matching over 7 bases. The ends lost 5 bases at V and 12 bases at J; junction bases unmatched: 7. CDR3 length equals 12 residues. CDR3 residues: CASSGEGGDQYF. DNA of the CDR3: TGTGCCAGCAGTGGGGAGGGCGGGGATCAGTACTTC.

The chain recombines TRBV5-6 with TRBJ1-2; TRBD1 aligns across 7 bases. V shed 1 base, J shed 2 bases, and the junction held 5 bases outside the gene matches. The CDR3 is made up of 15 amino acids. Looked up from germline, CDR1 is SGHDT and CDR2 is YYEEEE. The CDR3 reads CASSLTGGGNYGYTF. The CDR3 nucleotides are TGTGCCAGCAGCTTGACCGGAGGGGGCAACTATGGCTACACCTTC.

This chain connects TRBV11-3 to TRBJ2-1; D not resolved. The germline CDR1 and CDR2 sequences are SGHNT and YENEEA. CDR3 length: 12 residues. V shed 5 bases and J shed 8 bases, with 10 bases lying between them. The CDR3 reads CASSPRYDEQFF. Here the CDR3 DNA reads TGTGCCAGCAGCCCCAGGTACGATGAGCAGTTCTTC.

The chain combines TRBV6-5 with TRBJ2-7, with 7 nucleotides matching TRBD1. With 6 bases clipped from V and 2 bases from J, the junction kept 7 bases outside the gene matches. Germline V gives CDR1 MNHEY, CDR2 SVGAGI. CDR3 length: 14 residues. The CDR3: CASRMDRRAYEQYF. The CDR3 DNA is TGTGCCAGCAGGATGGACAGGCGCGCCTACGAGCAGTACTTC.

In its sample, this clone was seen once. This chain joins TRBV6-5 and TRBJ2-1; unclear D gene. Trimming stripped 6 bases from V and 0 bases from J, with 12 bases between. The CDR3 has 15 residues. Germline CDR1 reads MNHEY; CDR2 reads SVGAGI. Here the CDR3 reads CASSYHPSSYNEQFF. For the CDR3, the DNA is TGTGCCAGCAGCTACCATCCAAGCTCCTACAATGAGCAGTTCTTC.

This CDR3 reads CSVVDMDGYTF. The CDR3 DNA follows: TGCAGCGTTGTCGACATGGATGGCTACACCTTC. The V and J genes are TRBV29-1 and TRBJ1-2; D remains ambiguous. Germline V lookup: CDR1 SQVTM, CDR2 ANQGSEA. The CDR3 is 11 amino acids. V was clipped by 4 bases and J by 6 bases, with 9 bases between them.

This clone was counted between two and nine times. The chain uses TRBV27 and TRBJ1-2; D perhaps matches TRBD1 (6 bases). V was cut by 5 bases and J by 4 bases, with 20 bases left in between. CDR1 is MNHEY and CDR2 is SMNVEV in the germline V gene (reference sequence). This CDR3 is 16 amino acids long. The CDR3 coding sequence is TGTGCCAGCAGTGAGGGGGTGGGCCCGAGGGGCTATGGCTACACCTTC. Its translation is CASSEGVGPRGYGYTF.

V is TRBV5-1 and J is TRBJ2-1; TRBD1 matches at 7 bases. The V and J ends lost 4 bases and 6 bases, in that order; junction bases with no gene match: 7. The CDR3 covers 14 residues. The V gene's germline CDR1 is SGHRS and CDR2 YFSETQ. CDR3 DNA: TGCGCCAGCAGCGGGGGACAGAAAATCAATGAGCAGTTCTTC. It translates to CASSGGQKINEQFF. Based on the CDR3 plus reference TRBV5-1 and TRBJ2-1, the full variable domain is KAGVTQTPRYLIKTRGQQVTLSCSPISGHRSVSWYQQTPGQGLQFLFEYFSETQRNKGNFPGRFSGRQFSNSRSEMNVSTLELGDSALYLCASSGGQKINEQFFGPGTRLTVL.

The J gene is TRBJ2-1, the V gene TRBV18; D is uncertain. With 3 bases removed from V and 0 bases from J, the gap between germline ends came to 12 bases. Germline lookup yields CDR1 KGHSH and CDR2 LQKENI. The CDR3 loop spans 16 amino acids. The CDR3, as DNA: TGTGCCAGCTCACCCCACCTCCCGCCCTCCTACAATGAGCAGTTCTTC. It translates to CASSPHLPPSYNEQFF.

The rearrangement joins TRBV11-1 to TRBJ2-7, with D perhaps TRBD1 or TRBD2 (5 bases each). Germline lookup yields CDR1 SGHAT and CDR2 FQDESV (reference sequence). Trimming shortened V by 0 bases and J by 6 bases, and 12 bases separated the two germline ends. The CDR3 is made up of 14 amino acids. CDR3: CASSLAGLRAEQYF. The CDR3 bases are TGTGCCAGCAGCTTAGCAGGACTCAGGGCCGAGCAGTACTTC.

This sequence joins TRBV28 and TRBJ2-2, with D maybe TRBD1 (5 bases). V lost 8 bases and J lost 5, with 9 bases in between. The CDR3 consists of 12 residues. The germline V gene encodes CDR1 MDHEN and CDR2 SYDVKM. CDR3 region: CASLRQTGELFF. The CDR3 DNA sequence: TGTGCCAGCTTAAGACAGACCGGGGAGCTGTTTTTT.

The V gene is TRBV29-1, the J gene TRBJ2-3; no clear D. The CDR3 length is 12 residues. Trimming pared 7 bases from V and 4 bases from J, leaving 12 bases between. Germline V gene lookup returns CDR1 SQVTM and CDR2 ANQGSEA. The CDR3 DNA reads TGCAGCGCCCTCCTCGTTGCAGATACGCAGTATTTT. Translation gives CSALLVADTQYF.

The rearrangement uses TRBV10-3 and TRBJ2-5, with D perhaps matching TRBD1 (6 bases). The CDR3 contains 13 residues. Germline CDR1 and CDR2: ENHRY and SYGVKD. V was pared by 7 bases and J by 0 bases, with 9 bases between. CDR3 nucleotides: TGTGCCATCAAGGGACAATACCAAGAGACCCAGTACTTC. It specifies CAIKGQYQETQYF.